The 22 T cell receptor beta chains presented below share a single source sample, sequenced in a study of CD8 T cells in Susac syndrome. An amount of RNA that ranged from about 0.45 to 1 ug was reverse transcribed with random hexamers. TCRdb re-called the immunoSEQ multiplex PCR reads through MiXCR, storing one row per CDR3 protein. The sample includes around 170,000 distinct CDR3 sequences, approximately 95% of them seen just once. The sample consisted of CD8+ T cells from PBMCs. Receptors were obtained from a human donor with Susac syndrome.

CDR3 amino acids: CASSSGTSGGAFGETQYF. The CDR3, as DNA: TGTGCCAGCAGTTCCGGGACTAGCGGGGGGGCATTCGGGGAGACCCAGTACTTC. The chain employs TRBV12-3 or TRBV12-4 and TRBJ2-5, with 16 nucleotides matching TRBD2. The CDR3 extends over 18 amino acids. V was pared by 4 bases and J by 5 bases, with 10 bases of the junction left unmatched.

The V and J genes are TRBV11-2 and TRBJ2-1; perhaps TRBD1 as D (5 bases). This CDR3 is built from 14 residues. Per the germline V gene, CDR1 is SGHAT and CDR2 is FQNNGV. Trimming shortened V by 8 bases and J by 2 bases, and 13 bases separated the two germline ends. CDR3 sequence: CASGDSGAYNEQFF. CDR3 coding DNA: TGTGCCAGCGGAGACAGTGGGGCCTACAATGAGCAGTTCTTC.

The J gene is TRBJ2-1, the V gene TRBV5-1; 8 bases line up with TRBD2. The CDR3 extends over 15 amino acids. V lost 4 bases, J lost 8 bases, and 11 bases stayed unmatched. Germline values: CDR1 SGHRS, CDR2 YFSETQ. CDR3 DNA sequence: TGCGCCAGCAGCCTGCGGGGGGCCGGTGTAGATGAGCAGTTCTTC. It codes for CASSLRGAGVDEQFF.

This clonotype came up once. This chain joins TRBV5-4 and TRBJ1-1; possibly TRBD1 for D (6 bases). V gave up 1 base and J gave up 5 bases, with 18 bases separating them. This CDR3 has 16 amino acids. Per germline, CDR1 SGHNT and CDR2 YYREEE (reference sequence). The CDR3 coding sequence is TGTGCCAGCAGCTTGCCGGCAGGGGCTCTGGTAACTGAAGCTTTCTTT. Translated, it gives CASSLPAGALVTEAFF.

The chain recombines TRBV20-1 with TRBJ2-1, with 10 bases that match TRBD2. The CDR3 is 15 residues long. V trimming: 6 bases; J trimming: 2 bases; junction bases outside the gene matches: 7. Germline values: CDR1 DFQATT, CDR2 SNEGSKA (reference sequence). CDR3 region: CSARFSGRPYNEQFF. The CDR3 DNA sequence: TGCAGTGCCAGATTTAGCGGGAGGCCCTACAATGAGCAGTTCTTC.

This chain joins TRBV7-9 and TRBJ1-5, with D possibly TRBD1 on 5 matching bases. V lost 0 bases and J 2 bases, leaving 5 bases between the germline ends. Per germline, CDR1 SEHNR and CDR2 FQNEAQ (reference sequence). This CDR3 region has 14 residues. The DNA for the CDR3 is TGTGCCAGCAGCTTAGCACAGGGCAATCAGCCCCAGCATTTT. This translates into CASSLAQGNQPQHF.

The chain has TRBV9 and TRBJ1-3, with TRBD1 identical over 7 bases. The germline gives CDR1 SGDLS, CDR2 YYNGEE. This CDR3 has 13 amino acids. Unmatched junction bases numbered 3, after V lost 7 bases and J lost 2 bases. The CDR3 loop is CASGQEPGNTIYF. CDR3 bases: TGTGCCAGCGGACAGGAACCTGGAAACACCATATATTTT.

This sequence joins TRBV6-6 and TRBJ2-7; D is undetermined. CDR1 is MNHNY, CDR2 SVGAGI, per germline (reference sequence). The CDR3 is 11 amino acids. The V end was cut by 2 bases, the J end by 5 bases, with 4 bases between. DNA for the CDR3: TGTGCCAGCAGTTACGGGGACGAGCAGTACTTC. Translation gives CASSYGDEQYF.

This clonotype was observed once. The V call is TRBV12-3 or TRBV12-4, the J call TRBJ2-1; D unresolved. Trimming pared 5 bases from V and 11 bases from J, leaving 10 bases between. The CDR3 sequence is 11 residues long. The CDR3 DNA sequence: TGTGCCAGCAGTAACGACAAGAAGCAGTTCTTC. Translating gives CASSNDKKQFF.

The rearrangement uses TRBV29-1 and TRBJ1-2; the match to TRBD1 covers 10 bases. Per germline, CDR1 SQVTM and CDR2 ANQGSEA. V lost 0 bases and J lost 2; bases outside the gene matches: 6. The CDR3 is made up of 16 amino acids. This chain's CDR3 is CSVEDLLDRGNYGYTF. The DNA for the CDR3 is TGCAGCGTTGAAGATCTTTTGGACAGGGGGAACTATGGCTACACCTTC.

The chain links TRBV13 to TRBJ2-5; the match to TRBD2 covers 8 bases. Per the germline V gene, CDR1 is PRHDT and CDR2 is FYEKMQ (reference sequence). Trimming cost V 5 bases and J 5 bases; bases outside gene matches: 7. This CDR3 comprises 14 residues. The CDR3 DNA is TGTGCCAGCAGCATGCGGGGGGCCCGCGAGACCCAGTACTTC. As protein: CASSMRGARETQYF.

This rearrangement joins TRBV2 to TRBJ1-2, with D unclear. The V gene lost 6 bases and the J gene lost 4 bases, with 15 bases spanning the gap. This CDR3 contains 14 residues. CDR1 and CDR2 from the germline V gene are SNHLY and FYNNEI. The CDR3 region has the DNA TGTGCCAGCAGCGCCCGGGAGGATTCCTATGGCTACACCTTC. Protein sequence: CASSAREDSYGYTF.

This chain connects TRBV7-8 to TRBJ2-6; D is possibly TRBD1 (6 bases). In germline, CDR1 is SGHVS, CDR2 FQNEAQ. V gave up 5 bases and J gave up 2 bases, with 10 bases separating them. CDR3 length: 15 amino acids. CDR3: CASSDTGTGANVLTF. In nucleotides, the CDR3 is TGTGCCAGCAGCGATACAGGGACTGGGGCCAACGTCCTGACTTTC.

This chain joins TRBV7-2 and TRBJ2-7; 7 bases are shared with TRBD1. The length of the CDR3 is 14 residues. Germline assignment: CDR1 SGHTA and CDR2 FQGNSA. V was clipped by 5 bases and J by 0 bases; unmatched bases: 4. As DNA, the CDR3 is TGTGCCAGCAGCGCCACAGGGGACTCCTACGAGCAGTACTTC. It yields the protein CASSATGDSYEQYF.

This chain uses TRBV5-1 with TRBJ2-2; 7 bases line up with TRBD1. The trim removed 4 bases at V and 3 bases at J, leaving 6 bases unmatched. The CDR3 runs to 15 residues. CDR1 and CDR2 from the germline V gene are SGHRS and YFSETQ. The CDR3, as DNA: TGCGCCAGCAGCGAACCAACAGGGGACACCGGGGAGCTGTTTTTT. Encoded protein: CASSEPTGDTGELFF.

The chain couples TRBV5-6 to TRBJ2-1; 11 bases match TRBD1. Per germline, CDR1 SGHDT and CDR2 YYEEEE. With V trimmed by 5 bases and J by 2 bases, 0 bases remained unmatched. The CDR3 consists of 14 residues. CDR3 in amino acids: CASRGQGAYNEQFF. The CDR3 DNA reads TGTGCCAGCAGGGGACAGGGGGCCTACAATGAGCAGTTCTTC.

The CDR3 sequence: CASSSGDRGSTDTQYF. CDR3 in DNA: TGTGCCAGCAGCTCCGGGGACAGGGGTAGCACAGATACGCAGTATTTT. This sequence joins TRBV7-3 and TRBJ2-3, with TRBD1 matching 10 bases. The CDR3 length is 16 residues. Germline CDR1 and CDR2: SGHTA and FQGTGA. The V and J ends lost 4 bases and 0 bases, in that order; junction bases with no gene match: 4.

This rearrangement joins TRBV7-9 to TRBJ1-2; D may be TRBD1 (6 bases). CDR3 length: 13 residues. Germline values: CDR1 SEHNR, CDR2 FQNEAQ (reference sequence). V dropped 5 bases and J dropped 5 bases, with 12 bases sitting between them. CDR3 sequence: CASSPTGTYGYTF. The CDR3 nucleotides read TGTGCCAGCAGCCCAACAGGGACTTATGGCTACACCTTC.

This clonotype was seen only once. The chain uses TRBV5-6 and TRBJ1-2; 7 bases map to TRBD1. Trimming cost V 0 bases and J 5 bases; bases outside gene matches: 7. Germline V gene data show CDR1 as SGHDT and CDR2 as YYEEEE. The CDR3 is 15 residues long. The chain's CDR3 is CASSLGTGAGYGYTF. The CDR3 DNA sequence: TGTGCCAGCAGCTTGGGTACAGGGGCAGGATATGGCTACACCTTC. Complete variable domain (other parts from reference TRBV5-6 and TRBJ1-2): DAGVTQSPTHLIKTRGQQVTLRCSPKSGHDTVSWYQQALGQGPQFIFQYYEEEERQRGNFPDRFSGHQFPNYSSELNVNALLLGDSALYLCASSLGTGAGYGYTFGSGTRLTVV.

The chain joins TRBV7-9 to TRBJ2-7; 14 bases match TRBD2. The CDR3 totals 13 residues. The germline gives CDR1 SEHNR, CDR2 FQNEAQ (reference sequence). V was clipped by 11 bases and J by 4 bases; unmatched bases: 4. The CDR3 reads CAGGTSGSYEQYF. The CDR3 DNA reads TGTGCCGGCGGGACTAGCGGGAGTTACGAGCAGTACTTC.

The chain combines TRBV19 with TRBJ1-1; D might be TRBD1 (5 bases). CDR1 LNHDA and CDR2 SQIVND come from the germline V gene (reference sequence). The CDR3 has 14 amino acids. V was shortened by 1 base and J by 2 bases, with 8 bases between the two germline ends. The CDR3 coding sequence is TGTGCCAGTAGTATAGGTGACAGAAACACTGAAGCTTTCTTT. Translating it yields CASSIGDRNTEAFF.

This clonotype is a singleton in its sample. V and J are TRBV15 and TRBJ1-5; D gene unclear. The CDR3 consists of 13 residues. From germline, CDR1 is LNHNV and CDR2 YYDKDF (reference sequence). Trimming removed 3 bases from V and 6 bases from J, with 9 bases in between. The DNA for the CDR3 is TGTGCCACCAGCAGTCTCCGCCTTCAGCCCCAGCATTTT. Protein product: CATSSLRLQPQHF.